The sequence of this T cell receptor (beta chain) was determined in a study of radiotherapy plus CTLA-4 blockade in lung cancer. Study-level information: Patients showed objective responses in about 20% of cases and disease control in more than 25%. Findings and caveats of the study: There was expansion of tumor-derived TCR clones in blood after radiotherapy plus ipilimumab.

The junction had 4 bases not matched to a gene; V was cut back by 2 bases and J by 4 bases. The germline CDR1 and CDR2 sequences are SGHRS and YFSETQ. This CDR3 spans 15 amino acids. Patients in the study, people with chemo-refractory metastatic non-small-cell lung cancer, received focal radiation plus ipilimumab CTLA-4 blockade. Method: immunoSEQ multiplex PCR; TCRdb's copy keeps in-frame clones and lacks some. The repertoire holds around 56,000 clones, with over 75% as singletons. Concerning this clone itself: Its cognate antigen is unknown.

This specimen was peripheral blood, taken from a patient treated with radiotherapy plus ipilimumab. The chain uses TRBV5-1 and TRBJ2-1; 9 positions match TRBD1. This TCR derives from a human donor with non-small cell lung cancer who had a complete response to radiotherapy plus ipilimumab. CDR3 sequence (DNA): TGCGCCAGCAGCTTAACAGGGGGCGAATACAATGAGCAGTTCTTC. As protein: CASSLTGGEYNEQFF.